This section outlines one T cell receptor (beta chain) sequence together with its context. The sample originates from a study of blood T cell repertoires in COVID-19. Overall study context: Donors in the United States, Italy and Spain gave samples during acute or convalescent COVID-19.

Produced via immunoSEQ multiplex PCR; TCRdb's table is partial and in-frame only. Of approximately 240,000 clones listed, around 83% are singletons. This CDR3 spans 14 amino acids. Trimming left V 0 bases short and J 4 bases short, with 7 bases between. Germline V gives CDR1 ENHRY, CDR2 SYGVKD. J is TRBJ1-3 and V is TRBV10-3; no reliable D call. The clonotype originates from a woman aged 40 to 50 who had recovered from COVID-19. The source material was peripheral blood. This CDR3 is CAISESVQGNTIYF. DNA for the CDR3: TGTGCCATCAGTGAGTCTGTACAGGGAAACACCATATATTTT.